This T cell receptor (beta chain) was identified in a study of control samples from healthy donors and cancer patients. Libraries were prepared by immunoSEQ multiplex PCR; TCRdb keeps only in-frame clonotypes and omits some of them. Seen here are tens of thousands of clones, 90% to 95% observed once, and the top ten hold approximately 1.5%. Germline values: CDR1 SGHDN, CDR2 FVKESK. V was trimmed by 1 base and J by 0 bases, leaving 5 bases between them. CDR3 length: 14 residues. The clonotype was recovered from a woman between 25 and 40 years old in good health. The chain uses TRBV14 and TRBJ2-3; weak D call: TRBD1 (5 bases). Sample: blood. The CDR3 bases are TGTGCCAGCAGCCAAGGACAGAGCACAGATACGCAGTATTTT. This codes for CASSQGQSTDTQYF.